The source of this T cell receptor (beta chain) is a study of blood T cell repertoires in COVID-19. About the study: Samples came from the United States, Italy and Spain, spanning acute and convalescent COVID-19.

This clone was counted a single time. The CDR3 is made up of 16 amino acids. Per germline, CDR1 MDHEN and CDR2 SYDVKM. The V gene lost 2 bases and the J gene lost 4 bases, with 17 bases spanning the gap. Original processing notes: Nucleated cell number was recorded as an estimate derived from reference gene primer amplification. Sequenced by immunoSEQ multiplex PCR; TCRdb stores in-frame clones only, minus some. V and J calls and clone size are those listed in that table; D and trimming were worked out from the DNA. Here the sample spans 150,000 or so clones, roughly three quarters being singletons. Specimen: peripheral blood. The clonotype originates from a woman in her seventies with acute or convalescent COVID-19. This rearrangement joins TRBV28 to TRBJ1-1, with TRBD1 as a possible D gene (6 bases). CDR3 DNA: TGTGCCAGCAGTTTACGCAGGGGAGCGTGGAGCACTGAAGCTTTCTTT. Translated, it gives CASSLRRGAWSTEAFF.